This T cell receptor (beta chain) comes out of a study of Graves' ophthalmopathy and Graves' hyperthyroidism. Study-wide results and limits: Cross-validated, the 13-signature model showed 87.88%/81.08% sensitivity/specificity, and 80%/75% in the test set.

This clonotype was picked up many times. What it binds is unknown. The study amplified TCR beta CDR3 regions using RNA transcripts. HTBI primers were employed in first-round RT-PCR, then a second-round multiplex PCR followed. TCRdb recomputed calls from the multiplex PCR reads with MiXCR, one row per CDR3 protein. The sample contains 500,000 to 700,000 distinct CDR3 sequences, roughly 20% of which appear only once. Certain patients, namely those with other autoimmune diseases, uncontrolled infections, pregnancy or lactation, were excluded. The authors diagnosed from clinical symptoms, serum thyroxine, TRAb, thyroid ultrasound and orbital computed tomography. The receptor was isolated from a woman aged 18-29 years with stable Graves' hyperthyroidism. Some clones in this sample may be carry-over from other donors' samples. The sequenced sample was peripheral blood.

Written as DNA, the CDR3 is TGCGCCAGCAGTGAGTCGCGCAGGGTTGAAGCTTTCTTT. Translating gives CASSESRRVEAFF. J is TRBJ1-1 and V is TRBV10-2, with a possible D match to TRBD1 (5 bases). The CDR3 is made up of 13 amino acids. Germline CDR1 and CDR2: WSHSY and SAAADI. V gave up 0 bases and J gave up 7 bases, with 9 bases separating them.